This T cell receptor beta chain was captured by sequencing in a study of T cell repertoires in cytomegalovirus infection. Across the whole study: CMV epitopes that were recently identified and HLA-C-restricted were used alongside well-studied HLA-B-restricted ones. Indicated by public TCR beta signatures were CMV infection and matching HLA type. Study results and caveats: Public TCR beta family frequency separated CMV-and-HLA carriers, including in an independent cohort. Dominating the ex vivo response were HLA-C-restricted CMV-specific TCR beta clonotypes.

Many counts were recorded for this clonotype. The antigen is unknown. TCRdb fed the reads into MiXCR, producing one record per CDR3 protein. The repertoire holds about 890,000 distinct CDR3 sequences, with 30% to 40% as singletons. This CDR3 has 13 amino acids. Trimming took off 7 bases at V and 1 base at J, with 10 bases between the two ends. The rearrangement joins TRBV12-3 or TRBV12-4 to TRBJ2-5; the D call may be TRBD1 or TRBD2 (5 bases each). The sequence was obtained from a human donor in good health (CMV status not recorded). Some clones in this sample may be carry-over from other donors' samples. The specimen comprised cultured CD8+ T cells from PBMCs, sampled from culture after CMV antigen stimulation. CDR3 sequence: CASNPGPQETQYF. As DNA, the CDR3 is TGTGCCAGCAATCCGGGACCCCAAGAGACCCAGTACTTC.